A selection of T cell receptor beta chains follows, all from one sample in a study of T cells in Graves' hyperthyroidism and ophthalmopathy. Each CDR3 protein gets one entry after TCRdb re-called the multiplex PCR reads with MiXCR. The table has 500,000 to 600,000 distinct CDR3 sequences, over 35% seen once; the top ten hold about two fifths. Sequencing was done on a sample of peripheral blood or thyroid tissue (not recorded which). These receptors were taken from an adult woman with Graves' disease, either hyperthyroidism or ophthalmopathy (not recorded which). Both conserved end residues are part of each CDR3. The D gene is left open where the match is weak.

j_call d_call v_call cdr3_aa
TRBJ1-2 . TRBV20-1 CSARPSRGDIYGYTF
TRBJ2-2 TRBD2 TRBV7-2 CASSSLAGVWRGGELFF
TRBJ2-2 TRBD1 TRBV2 CASSYTTPGQGFGELFF
TRBJ1-2 TRBD1 TRBV10-1 CASSGDRDQGYTF
TRBJ2-7 . TRBV7-9 CASSPTGTETYEQYF
TRBJ2-7 TRBD1 TRBV7-2 CASSLGDRSIYEQYF
TRBJ2-7 TRBD2 TRBV28 CATCGLAREQYF
TRBJ1-1 TRBD1 TRBV29-1 CSVSTGMNTEAFF
TRBJ2-6 TRBD2 TRBV10-3 CAIRGTSGSDGANVLTF
TRBJ1-5 TRBD1 TRBV2 CASSGYAQQGPQPQHF
TRBJ2-3 TRBD2 TRBV7-2 CASSLGTSGSVSTDTQYF